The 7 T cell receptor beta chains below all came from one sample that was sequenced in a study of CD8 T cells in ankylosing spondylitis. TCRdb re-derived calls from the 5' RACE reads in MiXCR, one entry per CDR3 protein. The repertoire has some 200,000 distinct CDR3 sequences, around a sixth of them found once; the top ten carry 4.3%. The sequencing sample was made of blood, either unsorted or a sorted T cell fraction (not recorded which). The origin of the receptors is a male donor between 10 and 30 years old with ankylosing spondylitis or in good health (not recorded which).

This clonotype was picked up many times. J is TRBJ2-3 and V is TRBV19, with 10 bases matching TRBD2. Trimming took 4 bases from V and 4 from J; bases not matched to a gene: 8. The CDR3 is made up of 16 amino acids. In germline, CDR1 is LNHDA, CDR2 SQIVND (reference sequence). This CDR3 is CASSKGLATRADTQYF. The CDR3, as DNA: TGTGCCAGTAGTAAGGGACTAGCGACACGGGCAGATACGCAGTATTTT. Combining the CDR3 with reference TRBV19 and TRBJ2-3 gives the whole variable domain DGGITQSPKYLFRKEGQNVTLSCEQNLNHDAMYWYRQDPGQGLRLIYYSQIVNDFQKGDIAEGYSVSREKKESFPLTVTSAQKNPTAFYLCASSKGLATRADTQYFGPGTRLTVL.

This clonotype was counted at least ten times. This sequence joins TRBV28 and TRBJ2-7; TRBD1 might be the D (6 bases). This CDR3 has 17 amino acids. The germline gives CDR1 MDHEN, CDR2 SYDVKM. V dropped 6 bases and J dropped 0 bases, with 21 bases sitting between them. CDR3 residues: CASSPYPRTDSSYEQYF. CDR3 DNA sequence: TGTGCCAGCAGCCCCTACCCCCGGACGGACAGCTCCTACGAGCAGTACTTC.

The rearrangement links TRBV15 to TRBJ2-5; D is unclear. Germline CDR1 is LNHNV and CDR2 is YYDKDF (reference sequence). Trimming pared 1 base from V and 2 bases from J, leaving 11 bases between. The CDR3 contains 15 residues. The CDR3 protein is CATSRVPGKQETQYF. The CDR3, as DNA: TGTGCCACCAGCAGAGTTCCCGGTAAACAAGAGACCCAGTACTTC.

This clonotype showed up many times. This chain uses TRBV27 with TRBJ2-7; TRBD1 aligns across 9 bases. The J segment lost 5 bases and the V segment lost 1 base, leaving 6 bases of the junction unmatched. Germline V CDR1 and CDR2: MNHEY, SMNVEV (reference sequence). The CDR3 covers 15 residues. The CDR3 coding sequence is TGTGCCAGCAGTTTATTGGGGGACAGGGAAGACGAGCAGTACGTC. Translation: CASSLLGDREDEQYV.

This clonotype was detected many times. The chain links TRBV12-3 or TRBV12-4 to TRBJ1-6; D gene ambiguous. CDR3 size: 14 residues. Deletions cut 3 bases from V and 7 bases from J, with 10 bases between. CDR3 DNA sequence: TGTGCCAGCAGTTTGGCAAATCTGAATTCACCCCTCCACTTT. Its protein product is CASSLANLNSPLHF.

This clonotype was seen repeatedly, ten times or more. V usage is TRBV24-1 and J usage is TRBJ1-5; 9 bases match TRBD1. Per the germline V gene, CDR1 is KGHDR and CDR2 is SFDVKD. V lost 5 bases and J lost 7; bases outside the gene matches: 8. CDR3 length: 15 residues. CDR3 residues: CATSASGQGIQPQHF. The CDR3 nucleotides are TGTGCCACCAGTGCCTCGGGACAGGGAATCCAGCCCCAGCATTTT.

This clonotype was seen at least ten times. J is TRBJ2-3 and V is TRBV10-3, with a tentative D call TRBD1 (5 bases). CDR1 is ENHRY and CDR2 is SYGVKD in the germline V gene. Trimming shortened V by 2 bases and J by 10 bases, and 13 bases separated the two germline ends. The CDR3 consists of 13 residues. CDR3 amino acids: CAISEGAQRAQYF. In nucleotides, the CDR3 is TGTGCCATCAGTGAGGGGGCCCAGCGTGCGCAGTATTTT.